This is a list of T cell receptor beta chains from one sample in a study of shared clonotypes between healthy human individuals. Profiling relied on immunoSEQ multiplex PCR, and the TCRdb table lists in-frame clones only, not all of them. The table lists millions of clones, roughly 91% of them singletons, with 1.5% to 2% in the top ten. Sequenced material: naive CD8+ T cells from PBMCs. The receptors stem from a man between 18 and 29 years old in good health. Some clones in this sample may be carry-over from other donors' samples. CDR3s include the opening cysteine and the closing phenylalanine or tryptophan. Fields, in order: CDR3 length, J gene, clone size, V gene, D gene, CDR3 protein, CDR3 DNA. A D gene is named only where the DNA matches it firmly. Clone size is not always given. Where it is, it says once, few, many or a class for expanded clones.

>13|TRBJ1-1|NA|TRBV6-5|NA
CASKVSRNTEAFF
TGTGCCAGCAAAGTTAGTAGGAACACTGAAGCTTTCTTT
>16|TRBJ1-2|NA|TRBV7-6|TRBD1
CASSLGMGQANYGYTF
TGTGCCAGCAGCTTAGGCATGGGACAGGCTAACTATGGCTACACCTTC
>16|TRBJ1-4|NA|TRBV19|NA
CASSPPPGATNEKLFF
TGTGCCAGTAGTCCACCTCCGGGAGCAACTAATGAAAAACTGTTTTTT
>15|TRBJ1-1|NA|TRBV21-1|NA
CASSKGGLMNTEAFF
TGTGCCAGCAGCAAAGGGGGGCTTATGAACACTGAAGCTTTCTTT
>14|TRBJ2-7|NA|TRBV7-9|TRBD1
CASRRPGQYYEQYF
TGTGCCAGCAGGCGCCCGGGACAGTATTACGAGCAGTACTTC
>15|TRBJ2-7|NA|TRBV27|NA
CASSLLAVGSYEQYF
TGTGCCAGCAGTTTACTTGCGGTTGGCTCCTACGAGCAGTACTTC
>15|TRBJ2-7|NA|TRBV7-2|NA
CASSLSGRGTYEQYF
TGTGCCAGCAGCTTGTCGGGGCGGGGAACCTACGAGCAGTACTTC
>13|TRBJ1-5|once|TRBV21-1|NA
CASSKKGPQPQHF
TGTGCCAGCAGCAAGAAGGGGCCCCAGCCCCAGCATTTT
>13|TRBJ2-1|once|TRBV28|TRBD1
CASSETGDNEQFF
TGTGCCAGCAGTGAGACAGGGGACAATGAGCAGTTCTTC
>13|TRBJ2-7|once|TRBV30|NA
CAWYPTDSYEQYF
TGTGCCTGGTACCCGACAGATTCCTACGAGCAGTACTTC
>14|TRBJ1-1|once|TRBV19|NA
CASTLRNLNTEAFF
TGTGCCAGTACCCTGAGAAATTTAAACACTGAAGCTTTCTTT
>15|TRBJ2-7|NA|TRBV28|TRBD1
CASSETGAGIYEQYF
TGTGCCAGCAGCGAAACAGGGGCTGGAATCTACGAGCAGTACTTC
>18|TRBJ2-5|NA|TRBV21-1|NA
CASSKGGGLAGGGETQYF
TGTGCCAGCAGCAAAGGAGGTGGGTTAGCGGGAGGGGGAGAGACCCAGTACTTC
>18|TRBJ2-7|NA|TRBV27|NA
CASSPRGTVALLTYEQYF
TGTGCCAGCAGCCCTAGGGGGACTGTGGCTCTCCTTACCTACGAGCAGTACTTC
>14|TRBJ2-2|NA|TRBV15|NA
CATFPGGRTGELFF
TGTGCCACCTTCCCAGGCGGTCGGACCGGGGAGCTGTTTTTT
>17|TRBJ1-2|NA|TRBV5-1|TRBD1
CASSLTGERGSLDGYTF
TGCGCCAGCAGCCTTACAGGGGAGCGTGGATCCCTGGATGGCTACACCTTC
>12|TRBJ2-2|NA|TRBV9|NA
CASSVVIGELFF
TGTGCCAGCAGCGTAGTTATCGGGGAGCTGTTTTTT
>15|TRBJ1-1|NA|TRBV9|NA
CASSVGGEGGTEAFF
TGTGCCAGCAGCGTAGGGGGTGAGGGGGGCACTGAAGCTTTCTTT
>15|TRBJ1-5|NA|TRBV4-1|NA
CASSEMNHGGQPQHF
TGCGCCAGCAGCGAAATGAATCACGGGGGTCAGCCCCAGCATTTT
>14|TRBJ1-1|few|TRBV4-1|NA
CASSLLEWGPEAFF
TGCGCCAGCAGCCTGCTGGAGTGGGGGCCTGAAGCTTTCTTT
>13|TRBJ1-1|NA|TRBV7-9|NA
CASSWGTDTEAFF
TGTGCCAGCAGCTGGGGCACAGACACTGAAGCTTTCTTT
>15|TRBJ2-1|NA|TRBV7-9|TRBD2
CASSTLAGGPPEQFF
TGTGCCAGCAGCACGCTAGCGGGAGGGCCCCCTGAGCAGTTCTTC
>14|TRBJ2-1|NA|TRBV28|TRBD2
CASSLAGGNNEQFF
TGTGCCAGCAGTCTAGCGGGAGGCAACAATGAGCAGTTCTTC
>14|TRBJ1-2|NA|TRBV28|NA
CASSLLEGNYGYTF
TGTGCCAGCAGTTTATTAGAGGGTAACTATGGCTACACCTTC
>16|TRBJ2-7|NA|TRBV5-6|NA
CASSLGQGVSHYEQYF
TGTGCCAGCAGCTTGGGGCAGGGAGTCTCACACTACGAGCAGTACTTC
>15|TRBJ1-2|NA|TRBV7-9|NA
CASSAPKGLSQGYTF
TGTGCCAGCAGCGCCCCTAAAGGATTGAGCCAGGGCTACACCTTC
>17|TRBJ1-5|NA|TRBV28|NA
CASSPLRPGQGNQPQHF
TGTGCCAGCAGTCCCCTCCGCCCGGGCCAGGGCAATCAGCCCCAGCATTTT
>14|TRBJ2-7|NA|TRBV19|NA
CASSIGGHTYEQYF
TGTGCCAGTAGTATTGGGGGGCATACCTACGAGCAGTACTTC
>18|TRBJ2-6|NA|TRBV10-3|TRBD1
CAISELGQGLAGANVLTF
TGTGCCATCAGCGAACTGGGACAGGGATTAGCTGGGGCCAACGTCCTGACTTTC
>16|TRBJ1-4|NA|TRBV7-9|NA
CASSLGRASGMEKLFF
TGTGCCAGCAGCTTAGGACGGGCGAGTGGTATGGAAAAACTGTTTTTT
>13|TRBJ2-5|NA|TRBV7-9|TRBD1
CASSPRQGETQYF
TGTGCCAGCAGCCCTCGACAGGGCGAGACCCAGTACTTC
>15|TRBJ2-7|NA|TRBV7-2|NA
CASSLVAESSYEQYF
TGTGCCAGCAGCTTAGTAGCGGAAAGCTCCTACGAGCAGTACTTC
>15|TRBJ2-3|once|TRBV9|TRBD2
CASSQLAGAADTQYF
TGTGCCAGCAGTCAACTAGCGGGAGCGGCAGATACGCAGTATTTT
>16|TRBJ2-1|NA|TRBV27|TRBD1
CASSLGTGGPYNEQFF
TGTGCCAGCAGTTTAGGAACAGGGGGGCCCTACAATGAGCAGTTCTTC
>14|TRBJ2-1|NA|TRBV5-6|NA
CASSLASWGDEQFF
TGTGCCAGCAGCTTGGCCTCCTGGGGAGATGAGCAGTTCTTC
>18|TRBJ2-1|NA|TRBV27|NA
CASNLGADPGAPVTTQFF
TGTGCCAGCAACCTTGGGGCAGACCCCGGGGCCCCCGTAACTACGCAGTTCTTC
>15|TRBJ2-1|NA|TRBV7-9|NA
CASSDAAYSYNEQFF
TGTGCCAGCAGCGATGCGGCATACTCCTACAATGAGCAGTTCTTC
>13|TRBJ2-7|NA|TRBV6-6|TRBD1
CASSYRDRVEQYF
TGTGCCAGCAGTTACCGGGACAGGGTCGAGCAGTACTTC
>14|TRBJ2-5|NA|TRBV5-8|NA
CASSLDSLQETQYF
TGTGCCAGCAGCTTGGACAGTCTCCAAGAGACCCAGTACTTC
>14|TRBJ2-1|NA|TRBV5-1|NA
CASFIGTAYNEQFF
TGCGCCAGCTTCATAGGGACTGCCTACAATGAGCAGTTCTTC
>17|TRBJ1-2|NA|TRBV7-9|TRBD1
CASSLVRGQGAVDGYTF
TGTGCCAGCAGCTTAGTTAGGGGACAGGGTGCCGTAGATGGCTACACCTTC